This T cell receptor beta chain stems from a study of T cells in localized non-small cell lung cancer. Points from the study as a whole: A median of about 52 clones ranked among the top 100 in tumor appeared in adjacent lung.

Details on this clone: Its antigen is unknown.

Sequencing was performed with immunoSEQ multiplex PCR; in TCRdb, only in-frame clones are kept and a portion is missing. This table has about 5,400 clones, 85% appearing once. V was clipped by 6 bases and J by 5 bases, with 13 bases between them. The germline CDR1 and CDR2 sequences are KGHSH and LQKENI. The CDR3 has 14 amino acids. The input for sequencing was PBMCs, taken before any cancer treatment. The sequence was obtained from a woman aged 40-70 years with stage II lung adenocarcinoma. This sequence joins TRBV18 and TRBJ1-4; D possibly corresponds to TRBD1 (6 bases). The CDR3 here is CASSHTGMNEKLFF. The CDR3 region has the DNA TGTGCCAGCTCCCATACAGGGATGAATGAAAAACTGTTTTTT.